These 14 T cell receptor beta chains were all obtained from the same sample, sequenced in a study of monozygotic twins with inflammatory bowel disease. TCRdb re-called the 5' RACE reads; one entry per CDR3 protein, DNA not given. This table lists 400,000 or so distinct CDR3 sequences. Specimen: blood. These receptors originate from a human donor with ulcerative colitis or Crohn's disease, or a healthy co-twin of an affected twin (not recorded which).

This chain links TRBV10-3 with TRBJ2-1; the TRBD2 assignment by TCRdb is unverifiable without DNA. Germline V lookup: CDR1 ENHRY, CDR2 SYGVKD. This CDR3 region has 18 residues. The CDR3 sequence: CAISFLASGGSRANEQFF.

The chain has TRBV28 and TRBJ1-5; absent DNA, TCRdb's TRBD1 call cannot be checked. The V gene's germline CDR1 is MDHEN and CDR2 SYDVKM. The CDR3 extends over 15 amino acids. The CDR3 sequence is CASSSTDRLDQPQHF.

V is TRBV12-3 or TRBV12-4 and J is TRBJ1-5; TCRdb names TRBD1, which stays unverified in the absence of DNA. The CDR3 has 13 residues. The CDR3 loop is CASSSDRGRPQHF.

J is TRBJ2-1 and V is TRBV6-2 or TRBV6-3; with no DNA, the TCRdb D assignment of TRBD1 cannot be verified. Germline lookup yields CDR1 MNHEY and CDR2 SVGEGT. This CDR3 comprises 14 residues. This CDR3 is CASFGPGTSNEQFF.

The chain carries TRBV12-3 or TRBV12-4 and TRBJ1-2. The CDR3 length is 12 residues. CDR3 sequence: CASSLAVAGYTF.

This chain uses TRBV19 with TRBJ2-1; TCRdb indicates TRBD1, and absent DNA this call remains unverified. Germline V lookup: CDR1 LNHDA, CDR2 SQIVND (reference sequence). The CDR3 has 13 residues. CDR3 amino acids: CASSPNRDNEQFF.

The CDR3 here is CASSLRTGDRVGELFF. This chain links TRBV7-2 with TRBJ2-2; TCRdb returns TRBD1, unconfirmable since there is no DNA. Germline values: CDR1 SGHTA, CDR2 FQGNSA. The CDR3 is made up of 16 amino acids.

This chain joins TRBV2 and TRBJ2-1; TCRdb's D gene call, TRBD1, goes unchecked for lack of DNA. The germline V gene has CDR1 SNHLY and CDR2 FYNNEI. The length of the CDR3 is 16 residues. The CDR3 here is CASSETGPRGGNEQFF.

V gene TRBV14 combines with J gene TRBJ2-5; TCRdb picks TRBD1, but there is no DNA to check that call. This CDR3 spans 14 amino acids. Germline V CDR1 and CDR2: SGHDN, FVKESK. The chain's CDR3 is CSSSPTGYQETQYF.

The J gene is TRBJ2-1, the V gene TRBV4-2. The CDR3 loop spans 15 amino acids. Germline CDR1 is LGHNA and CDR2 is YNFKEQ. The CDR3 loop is CASSQERLRQDEQFF.

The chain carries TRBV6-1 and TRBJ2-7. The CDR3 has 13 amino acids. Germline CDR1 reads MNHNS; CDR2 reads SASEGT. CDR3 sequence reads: CASSGVPTYEQYF.

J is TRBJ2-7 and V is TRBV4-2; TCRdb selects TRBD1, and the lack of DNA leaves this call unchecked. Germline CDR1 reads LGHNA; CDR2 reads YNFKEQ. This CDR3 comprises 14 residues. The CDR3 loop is CASSQTAGAYEQYF.

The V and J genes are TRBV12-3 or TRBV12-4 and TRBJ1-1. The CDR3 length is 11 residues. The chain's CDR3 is CASSTKTRAFF.

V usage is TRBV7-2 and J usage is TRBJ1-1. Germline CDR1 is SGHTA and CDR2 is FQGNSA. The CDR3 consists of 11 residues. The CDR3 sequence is CASTANTEAFF.